The T cell receptor beta chain under discussion was sequenced for a study of OX40 agonist ivuxolimab in advanced cancers. Study as a whole: Participants averaged 60 years of age (range about 23 to 90) and were approximately 81% male. Prior anti-PD-1, anti-PD-L1 or anti-CTLA-4 therapy was allowed; around 43% had some.

Produced via immunoSEQ multiplex PCR; TCRdb's table is partial and in-frame only. The sample contains approximately 52,000 clones, 70% to 85% of which appear only once. In the case of this clone: Its antigen remains unidentified.

Study findings and constraints: At 0.1 to 3.0 mg/kg and by week 6, clonal expansion occurred in CD4+ and CD8+ blood T cells. CD8+ T cells averaged more expanded clones than CD4+.

The CDR3 length is 13 residues. Trimming cost V 5 bases and J 4 bases; bases outside gene matches: 3. Germline values: CDR1 GTSNPN, CDR2 SVGIG (reference sequence). This receptor was taken from an adult with an advanced solid tumor such as melanoma, head and neck, liver or kidney cancer. The sample consisted of CD4+ or CD8+ T cells sorted from blood, taken in a trial of the OX40 agonist ivuxolimab. The J gene is TRBJ2-2, the V gene TRBV30, with 8 bases aligning to TRBD2. CDR3 region: CAWQRESTGELFF. The DNA for the CDR3 is TGTGCCTGGCAGCGGGAGAGCACCGGGGAGCTGTTTTTT.